This TCR beta chain was sequenced in a study of T cell repertoires in ileal Crohn's disease. Study at large: Patients had a median roughly 8-year disease duration, and roughly 38% were active smokers. All patients had surgery for stricturing (approximately 60%) or penetrating (about 40%) disease.

Losses at the gene ends were 3 bases for V and 1 base for J; bases not matched to a gene: 4. This CDR3 comprises 16 residues. Germline V gene lookup returns CDR1 SGDLS and CDR2 YYNGEE. Eligibility required adulthood, ileal or ileocolonic Crohn's disease and indicated ileocolonic resection. Roughly 500 nanograms of biopsy DNA per sample underwent TCRB immunosequencing. Generated by immunoSEQ multiplex PCR, the TCRdb table keeps only in-frame clones and is missing some. The data show 8,000 or so clones, with around four fifths seen just once and approximately 8.4% held by the top ten. This clonotype was obtained from an adult with Crohn's disease. The chain links TRBV9 to TRBJ2-5; TRBD2 matches 12 bases. The source material was ileal tissue. CDR3 residues: CASSATSGGPQETQYF. CDR3 DNA sequence: TGTGCCAGCAGCGCTACTAGCGGGGGGCCCCAAGAGACCCAGTACTTC.